These 9 T cell receptor beta chains share one sample of origin, sequenced in a study of T cells in Graves' hyperthyroidism and ophthalmopathy. TCR beta CDR3 sequences were amplified from RNA transcripts. First-round RT-PCR of the TCR CDR3 relied on the HTBI primer set. TCRdb independently ran MiXCR on the multiplex PCR reads; one entry per CDR3 protein. The sample yields fewer than 350,000 distinct CDR3 sequences, 21% seen once. The sequencing input was blood. These receptors were obtained from a woman in her 50s with Graves' hyperthyroidism.

This clonotype was found a few times. The gene calls are TRBV15 and TRBJ1-1; TRBD1 matches at 8 bases. CDR1 and CDR2 from the germline V gene are LNHNV and YYDKDF (reference sequence). The CDR3 runs 19 residues. The junction had 16 bases not matched to a gene; V was cut back by 2 bases and J by 2 bases. DNA of the CDR3: TGTGCCACCAGCAGATCCCTAAGGGGACAGGAGACTGTTAACACTGAAGCTTTCTTT. This gives the protein CATSRSLRGQETVNTEAFF.

This clonotype was recorded at least ten times. V is TRBV7-8 and J is TRBJ2-7; the D gene is possibly TRBD1 (5 bases). CDR1 and CDR2 (germline): SGHVS, FQNEAQ. Trimming cost V 1 base and J 2 bases, with 9 bases left between them. The CDR3 consists of 14 residues. This chain's CDR3 is CASSLVQGTYEQYF. The CDR3 DNA reads TGTGCCAGCAGCTTAGTTCAGGGTACCTACGAGCAGTACTTC. Complete variable domain (other parts from reference TRBV7-8 and TRBJ2-7): GAGVSQSPRYKVAKRGQDVALRCDPISGHVSLFWYQQALGQGPEFLTYFQNEAQLDKSGLPSDRFFAERPEGSVSTLKIQRTQQEDSAVYLCASSLVQGTYEQYFGPGTRLTVT.

The J gene is TRBJ2-2, the V gene TRBV2; TRBD1 agrees at 10 bases. The CDR3 sequence is 16 residues long. The germline CDR1 and CDR2 sequences are SNHLY and FYNNEI. Losses at the gene ends were 7 bases for V and 2 bases for J; bases not matched to a gene: 7. CDR3 coding DNA: TGTGCCAGCACCAGAGGGACAGGGGAAAACACCGGGGAGCTGTTTTTT. This encodes CASTRGTGENTGELFF.

This chain uses TRBV20-1 with TRBJ1-4, with D possibly TRBD1 on 6 matching bases. V gave up 3 bases and J gave up 0 bases, with 8 bases separating them. Germline CDR1 reads DFQATT; CDR2 reads SNEGSKA (reference sequence). This CDR3 is built from 14 residues. The CDR3 is CSAREGATNEKLFF. CDR3 DNA: TGCAGTGCTAGGGAGGGGGCAACTAATGAAAAACTGTTTTTT.

This clonotype was observed at least ten times. The rearrangement links TRBV11-2 to TRBJ1-4; TRBD1 might be the D (5 bases). Germline-derived CDR1 and CDR2 are SGHAT and FQNNGV. V was pared by 4 bases and J by 8 bases, with 14 bases between. The CDR3 consists of 14 residues. CDR3 coding DNA: TGTGCCAGCAGCTCAGGGCCCAGGAGCGAAAAACTGTTTTTT. It codes for CASSSGPRSEKLFF.

The chain is built from TRBV20-1 and TRBJ2-3; D is uncertain. CDR1 DFQATT and CDR2 SNEGSKA come from the germline V gene (reference sequence). Deletions cut 1 base from V and 2 bases from J, with 10 bases between. CDR3 length: 14 amino acids. The CDR3 bases are TGCAGTGCTAGAGCCCTACCCACCACAGATACGCAGTATTTT. Translation gives CSARALPTTDTQYF.

V usage is TRBV20-1 and J usage is TRBJ2-5; D is ambiguous. Germline CDR1 and CDR2: DFQATT and SNEGSKA (reference sequence). Trimming removed 3 bases from V and 1 base from J, with 9 bases in between. The CDR3 is 13 amino acids. The CDR3 protein is CSASGDRQETQYF. For the CDR3, the DNA is TGCAGTGCTAGTGGCGATCGCCAAGAGACCCAGTACTTC.

CDR3 nucleotide sequence: TGTGCCAGCAGCCAACACAGGACAGGGAACTACGAGCAGTACTTC. Translated, it gives CASSQHRTGNYEQYF. The chain is built from TRBV28 and TRBJ2-7; 8 nucleotides match TRBD1. With 6 bases clipped from V and 3 bases from J, the junction kept 10 bases outside the gene matches. CDR3 length: 15 amino acids. Germline values: CDR1 MDHEN, CDR2 SYDVKM. Supplemented by reference TRBV28 and TRBJ2-7, the full variable domain reads DVKVTQSSRYLVKRTGEKVFLECVQDMDHENMFWYRQDPGLGLRLIYFSYDVKMKEKGDIPEGYSVSREKKERFSLILESASTNQTSMYLCASSQHRTGNYEQYFGPGTRLTVT.

On this clonotype itself: A junction end diverges from the germline sequence, so it may reflect a read error. The rearrangement links TRBV27 to TRBJ1-5; D uncertain. The CDR3 is made up of 13 amino acids. The germline V gene encodes CDR1 MNHEY and CDR2 SMNVEV (reference sequence). CDR3 region: CATSSFGNQPQHF. The CDR3, as DNA: TGTGCCACCAGTTCATTCGGCAATCAGCCCCAGCATTTT.